The 22 T cell receptor beta chains below all came from one sample that was sequenced in a study of cytomegalovirus exposure and HLA in healthy donors. The study ran its PCR with 60 Vbeta and 13 Jbeta primers. Method: immunoSEQ multiplex PCR; TCRdb's copy keeps in-frame clones and lacks some. The sample shows some 170,000 clones, approximately 72% of them seen only once. Sequencing was performed on PBMCs. These TCRs come from a human donor in good health.

This clone was seen just once. V is TRBV10-3 and J is TRBJ2-2; 12 nucleotides match TRBD2. The V gene end was trimmed by 5 bases and the J gene end by 0 bases; junction bases not matched to a gene: 4. There are 17 residues in the CDR3. From germline, CDR1 is ENHRY and CDR2 SYGVKD. CDR3 in DNA: TGTGCCATCAGTCCCCGACTAGCGGGGGCGAACACCGGGGAGCTGTTTTTT. This codes for CAISPRLAGANTGELFF.

V is TRBV9 and J is TRBJ2-3, with 8 nucleotides matching TRBD2. The germline gives CDR1 SGDLS, CDR2 YYNGEE. The CDR3 contains 13 residues. After removal of 3 bases from V and 8 bases from J, the junction contained 5 bases not matched to a gene. This chain's CDR3 is CASSGSGGLTQYF. As DNA, the CDR3 is TGTGCCAGCAGCGGATCGGGGGGGCTTACGCAGTATTTT.

The sample holds a few counts of this clone. This chain connects TRBV10-2 to TRBJ2-5; D unresolved. Trimming shortened V by 4 bases and J by 0 bases, and 6 bases separated the two germline ends. Germline assignment: CDR1 WSHSY and CDR2 SAAADI. The CDR3 sequence is 13 residues long. CDR3 DNA sequence: TGCGCCAGCAGTGCTGAGTACCAAGAGACCCAGTACTTC. This gives the protein CASSAEYQETQYF.

V usage is TRBV5-6 and J usage is TRBJ2-7, with 8 nucleotides matching TRBD1. Germline lookup yields CDR1 SGHDT and CDR2 YYEEEE. V lost 3 bases to trimming and J lost 6 bases; unmatched junction nucleotides: 5. The CDR3 has 13 amino acids. CDR3 region: CASSSGRGREQYF. In DNA, the CDR3 is TGTGCCAGCAGCTCCGGCAGGGGGCGCGAGCAGTACTTC.

V is TRBV12-5 and J is TRBJ1-1, with no clear D. V was shortened by 0 bases and J by 1 base, with 15 bases between the two germline ends. The CDR3 is 17 residues long. CDR1 LGHNT and CDR2 FRNRAP come from the germline V gene. The CDR3 sequence: CASGLVTFLEGNTEAFF. The CDR3 nucleotides are TGTGCTAGTGGTTTGGTAACCTTTCTCGAGGGGAACACTGAAGCTTTCTTT.

This chain joins TRBV30 and TRBJ1-5, with 8 bases that match TRBD1. Germline V gene data show CDR1 as GTSNPN and CDR2 as SVGIG (reference sequence). The CDR3 contains 16 residues. Germline trimming cut 0 bases from V and 1 base from J; bases unmatched to any gene: 5. The CDR3 DNA is TGTGCCTGGAGTGTTAGCCAGGGGGCGAGCAATCAGCCCCAGCATTTT. Its translation is CAWSVSQGASNQPQHF.

The chain combines TRBV14 with TRBJ1-2; D remains ambiguous. Trimming removed 2 bases from V and 4 bases from J, with 11 bases in between. The CDR3 contains 14 residues. Germline V CDR1 and CDR2: SGHDN, FVKESK. This CDR3 reads CASSQLRGGYGYTF. The CDR3 bases are TGTGCCAGCAGCCAATTGCGGGGAGGCTATGGCTACACCTTC.

The sample holds a few counts of this clone. This chain connects TRBV5-6 to TRBJ1-2, with D hard to call. Germline lookup yields CDR1 SGHDT and CDR2 YYEEEE. With 1 base removed from V and 6 bases from J, the gap between germline ends came to 13 bases. CDR3 length: 14 residues. DNA for the CDR3: TGTGCCAGCAGCTTGAACTCAGGATACGATGGCTACACCTTC. Residues: CASSLNSGYDGYTF.

This clone was seen just once. The chain recombines TRBV12-5 with TRBJ1-2; no firm D call. CDR1 is LGHNT, CDR2 FRNRAP, per germline. The CDR3 runs 14 residues. Deletions cut 1 base from V and 6 bases from J, with 12 bases between. The chain's CDR3 is CASGLGLGFNGYTF. The CDR3 DNA reads TGTGCTAGTGGTTTGGGACTCGGCTTTAATGGCTACACCTTC.

The rearrangement joins TRBV30 to TRBJ1-6, with 8 bases that match TRBD1. J lost 7 bases, V lost 2 bases, and 22 bases had no gene match. Germline assignment: CDR1 GTSNPN and CDR2 SVGIG (reference sequence). This CDR3 has 20 amino acids. The CDR3 sequence: CAWSRHTGGRARVRNSPLHF. For the CDR3, the DNA is TGTGCCTGGAGTCGGCATACAGGGGGTAGGGCGCGAGTCCGGAATTCACCCCTCCACTTT.

V gene TRBV28 combines with J gene TRBJ1-5; 9 bases agree with TRBD1. The V gene's germline CDR1 is MDHEN and CDR2 SYDVKM. Losses at the gene ends were 2 bases for V and 6 bases for J; bases not matched to a gene: 2. The length of the CDR3 is 14 residues. The CDR3 here is CASSLTGGTQPQHF. In nucleotides, the CDR3 is TGTGCCAGCAGTTTAACAGGGGGCACTCAGCCCCAGCATTTT.

The chain links TRBV19 to TRBJ2-3; 7 nucleotides match TRBD1. V dropped 5 bases and J dropped 5; count of bases not matched to a gene: 7. This CDR3 is built from 14 residues. Looked up from germline, CDR1 is LNHDA and CDR2 is SQIVND (reference sequence). CDR3 sequence: CASSGDREGDTQYF. The CDR3 DNA is TGTGCCAGTAGTGGCGACAGGGAAGGAGATACGCAGTATTTT.

This chain links TRBV2 with TRBJ2-5; D is perhaps TRBD2 (7 bases). The V end lost 8 bases, the J end lost 8 bases, and 15 bases lay between the germline ends. In germline, CDR1 is SNHLY, CDR2 FYNNEI. CDR3 length: 12 amino acids. The CDR3 reads CASRREGETQYF. Written as DNA, the CDR3 is TGTGCCAGCCGCAGGGAGGGGGAAACCCAGTACTTC. The entire variable domain, with the rest obtained from reference TRBV2 and TRBJ2-5, is as follows: EPEVTQTPSHQVTQMGQEVILRCVPISNHLYFYWYRQILGQKVEFLVSFYNNEISEKSEIFDDQFSVERPDGSNFTLKIRSTKLEDSAMYFCASRREGETQYFGPGTRLLVL.

This chain joins TRBV27 and TRBJ2-5, with 10 bases fitting TRBD2. The J segment lost 2 bases and the V segment lost 5 bases, leaving 5 bases of the junction unmatched. Looked up from germline, CDR1 is MNHEY and CDR2 is SMNVEV (reference sequence). CDR3 length: 15 residues. The CDR3 nucleotides read TGTGCCAGCAGTCTCGGACTAGCGGTTCAAGAGACCCAGTACTTC. Amino acid sequence: CASSLGLAVQETQYF.

The gene calls are TRBV7-9 and TRBJ2-7, with 8 bases lining up with TRBD2. The germline CDR1 and CDR2 sequences are SEHNR and FQNEAQ (reference sequence). Trimming took 2 bases from V and 0 from J; bases not matched to a gene: 0. The CDR3 spans 14 residues. CDR3: CASSLSGSSYEQYF. DNA of the CDR3: TGTGCCAGCAGCTTAAGCGGGAGCTCCTACGAGCAGTACTTC.

This clone was observed a single time. The V and J genes are TRBV18 and TRBJ2-3; 11 positions agree with TRBD1. CDR1 and CDR2 (germline): KGHSH, LQKENI. The CDR3 is 15 amino acids. V shed 4 bases and J 3 bases; nucleotides not matched to a gene: 3. The CDR3 region has the DNA TGTGCCAGCTCACGGACAGGGGGCGCGACAGATACGCAGTATTTT. Translation: CASSRTGGATDTQYF.

The rearrangement links TRBV28 to TRBJ2-1; TRBD1 matches 11 bases. Germline assignment: CDR1 MDHEN and CDR2 SYDVKM. The CDR3 spans 15 residues. Trimming removed 4 bases from V and 3 bases from J; junction bases left unmatched: 2. The CDR3 DNA follows: TGTGCCAGCAGTTCCGGGACAGGGGGCTACAATGAGCAGTTCTTC. Translating gives CASSSGTGGYNEQFF.

The genes are TRBV6-5 and TRBJ1-5; D uncertain. The CDR3 is made up of 13 amino acids. Trimming pared 0 bases from V and 6 bases from J, leaving 6 bases between. Germline V gene lookup returns CDR1 MNHEY and CDR2 SVGAGI. CDR3 nucleotide sequence: TGTGCCAGCAGTTACTCGAGGTTTCAGCCCCAGCATTTT. It codes for CASSYSRFQPQHF.

This clone was detected only once. The gene calls are TRBV4-3 and TRBJ1-6; D ambiguous. The CDR3 is 13 residues long. The germline CDR1 and CDR2 sequences are LGHNA and YSLEER. Trimming pared 1 base from V and 9 bases from J, leaving 7 bases between. CDR3 nucleotide sequence: TGCGCCAGCAGCCAAGGTTTATCTTCACCCCTCCACTTT. It codes for CASSQGLSSPLHF.

CDR3 in DNA: TGTGCCAGCAGCATGAGGACAGGGTCCTACGAGCAGTACTTC. Its protein product is CASSMRTGSYEQYF. V gene TRBV7-2 combines with J gene TRBJ2-7; 8 positions agree with TRBD1. The CDR3 loop spans 14 amino acids. Per germline, CDR1 SGHTA and CDR2 FQGNSA. With 5 bases clipped from V and 1 base from J, the junction kept 4 bases outside the gene matches.

This rearrangement joins TRBV11-2 to TRBJ1-2, with 7 bases aligning to TRBD1. The germline CDR1 and CDR2 sequences are SGHAT and FQNNGV. V lost 5 bases, J lost 5 bases, and 8 bases stayed unmatched. There are 14 residues in the CDR3. As DNA, the CDR3 is TGTGCCAGCAGCACACAGGGGCTTCGGTATGGCTACACCTTC. This encodes CASSTQGLRYGYTF.

The chain is built from TRBV11-2 and TRBJ1-1, with TRBD1 as a possible D gene (5 bases). The germline CDR1 and CDR2 sequences are SGHAT and FQNNGV. CDR3 length equals 14 residues. V lost 8 bases and J lost 1, with 14 bases in between. The CDR3 DNA reads as TGTGCCAGCGGTGGGGGGGAGGGGAACACTGAAGCTTTCTTT. As protein: CASGGGEGNTEAFF.